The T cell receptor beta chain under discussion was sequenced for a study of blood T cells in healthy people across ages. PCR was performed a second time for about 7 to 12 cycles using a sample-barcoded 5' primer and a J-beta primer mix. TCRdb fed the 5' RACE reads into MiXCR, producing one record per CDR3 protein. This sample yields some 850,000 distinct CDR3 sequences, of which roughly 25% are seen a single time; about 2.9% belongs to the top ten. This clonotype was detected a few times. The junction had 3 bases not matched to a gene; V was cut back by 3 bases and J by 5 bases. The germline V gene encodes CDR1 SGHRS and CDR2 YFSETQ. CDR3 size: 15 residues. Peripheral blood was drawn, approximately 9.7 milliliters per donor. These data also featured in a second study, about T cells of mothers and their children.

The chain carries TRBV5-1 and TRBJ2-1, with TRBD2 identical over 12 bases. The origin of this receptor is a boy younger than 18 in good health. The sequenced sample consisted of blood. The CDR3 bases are TGCGCCAGCAGCTCTCTAGCGGGGGGGGACAATGAGCAGTTCTTC. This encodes CASSSLAGGDNEQFF.